These 26 T cell receptor beta chains were sequenced from one sample in a study of blood T cell repertoires in COVID-19. Repertoires were generated with immunoSEQ multiplex PCR, while TCRdb's copy carries only in-frame clones and drops some. The repertoire holds hundreds of thousands of clones, about 90% seen once, with approximately 1.8% in the top ten. Sequences were obtained from PBMCs or T cells enriched from blood (not recorded which). The receptors come from a man aged 40-49 years in a cohort exposed to, infected with or recovered from COVID-19 (not recorded which).

This chain joins TRBV27 and TRBJ2-3; 10 bases agree with TRBD1. The CDR3 sequence is 15 residues long. Germline V CDR1 and CDR2: MNHEY, SMNVEV (reference sequence). With V trimmed by 4 bases and J by 2 bases, 3 bases remained unmatched. The CDR3 here is CASSSGQGFTDTQYF. The DNA for the CDR3 is TGTGCCAGCAGTTCGGGACAGGGGTTCACAGATACGCAGTATTTT.

This clone was seen a handful of times. This rearrangement joins TRBV2 to TRBJ1-5, with 8 bases fitting TRBD1. The germline gives CDR1 SNHLY, CDR2 FYNNEI. The trim removed 6 bases at V and 2 bases at J, leaving 0 bases unmatched. This CDR3 has 13 residues. CDR3 loop: CASRGQGNQPQHF. CDR3 DNA sequence: TGTGCCAGCAGGGGACAGGGCAATCAGCCCCAGCATTTT.

The V call is TRBV28, the J call TRBJ1-4; TRBD1 agrees at 10 bases. There are 15 residues in the CDR3. The V segment lost 5 bases and the J segment 7 bases; nucleotides outside the gene matches: 7. CDR1 is MDHEN, CDR2 SYDVKM, per germline. CDR3 DNA sequence: TGTGCCAGCAGTACGGCCGGGACAGGGGTTGAAAAACTGTTTTTT. This translates into CASSTAGTGVEKLFF.

The chain carries TRBV3-1 (or the pseudogene TRBV3-2) and TRBJ2-7; D unclear. This CDR3 contains 12 residues. Trimming removed 0 bases from V and 4 bases from J, with 4 bases in between. CDR1 LGHDT and CDR2 YNNKEL come from the germline V gene (reference sequence). The CDR3 DNA is TGTGCCAGCAGCCAAGAGAGGTACGAGCAGTACTTC. It is translated as CASSQERYEQYF.

As to this clone: Additional DNA sequences in this sample encode the identical CDR3. This chain joins TRBV3-1 (or the pseudogene TRBV3-2) and TRBJ2-2; D is unresolved. CDR1 and CDR2 from the germline V gene are LGHDT and YNNKEL (reference sequence). The CDR3 covers 13 residues. Deletions cut 0 bases from V and 5 bases from J, with 4 bases between. The CDR3 loop reads CASSQDRTGELFF. The CDR3, as DNA: TGTGCCAGCAGCCAAGATCGTACCGGGGAGCTGTTTTTT.

The chain uses TRBV5-1 and TRBJ1-1; 9 bases are shared with TRBD1. Per germline, CDR1 SGHRS and CDR2 YFSETQ. The CDR3 sequence is 16 residues long. V lost 3 bases to trimming and J lost 0 bases; unmatched junction nucleotides: 6. This CDR3 reads CASSSTTGGMNTEAFF. Here the CDR3 DNA reads TGCGCCAGCAGCTCGACCACAGGGGGCATGAACACTGAAGCTTTCTTT.

This rearrangement joins TRBV3-1 (or the pseudogene TRBV3-2) to TRBJ2-1; D gene unclear. The germline gives CDR1 LGHDT, CDR2 YNNKEL (reference sequence). Trimming took off 1 base at V and 0 bases at J, with 7 bases between the two ends. The CDR3 sequence is 15 residues long. Here the CDR3 reads CASSQGGSSYNEQFF. For the CDR3, the DNA is TGTGCCAGCAGCCAAGGTGGCAGCTCCTACAATGAGCAGTTCTTC.

V and J are TRBV18 and TRBJ2-7; 8 bases fit TRBD2. CDR3 length: 16 residues. Per the germline V gene, CDR1 is KGHSH and CDR2 is LQKENI. Germline trimming cut 6 bases from V and 0 bases from J; bases unmatched to any gene: 10. The CDR3 DNA sequence: TGTGCCAGCTCGCCCTCACTAAGCGGGAGCTCCTACGAGCAGTACTTC. Translating gives CASSPSLSGSSYEQYF.

The rearrangement links TRBV5-1 to TRBJ2-7, with 12 positions matching TRBD2. The CDR3 has 15 amino acids. Germline CDR1 and CDR2: SGHRS and YFSETQ. The V and J ends lost 2 bases and 7 bases, in that order; junction bases with no gene match: 7. CDR3 bases: TGCGCCAGCAGCTTTTCTAGCGGGAGGGCTCGGGAGCAGTACTTC. It is translated as CASSFSSGRAREQYF. The complete variable domain, with remaining parts taken from reference TRBV5-1 and TRBJ2-7, reads KAGVTQTPRYLIKTRGQQVTLSCSPISGHRSVSWYQQTPGQGLQFLFEYFSETQRNKGNFPGRFSGRQFSNSRSEMNVSTLELGDSALYLCASSFSSGRAREQYFGPGTRLTVT.

The chain combines TRBV10-2 with TRBJ2-2; 8 bases align to TRBD1. V dropped 6 bases and J dropped 0; count of bases not matched to a gene: 3. There are 15 residues in the CDR3. CDR1 and CDR2 (germline): WSHSY, SAAADI. CDR3 protein: CASSLQGANTGELFF. The CDR3 DNA sequence: TGCGCCAGCAGCTTACAGGGGGCGAACACCGGGGAGCTGTTTTTT.

V and J are TRBV7-2 and TRBJ2-1, with a weak D call TRBD1 (5 bases). V was shortened by 1 base and J by 10 bases, with 20 bases between the two germline ends. This CDR3 is 16 amino acids long. The germline V gene encodes CDR1 SGHTA and CDR2 FQGNSA. Written as DNA, the CDR3 is TGTGCCAGCAGCTTAGGGATTAGCTCACAATGGGGCGAGCAGTTCTTC. Amino acids: CASSLGISSQWGEQFF.

The chain has TRBV5-4 and TRBJ2-3; 7 bases map to TRBD1. J was trimmed by 0 bases and V by 3 bases; bases with no gene match: 1. The germline V gene has CDR1 SGHNT and CDR2 YYREEE (reference sequence). The CDR3 contains 14 residues. CDR3: CASSWDRSTDTQYF. The CDR3 DNA follows: TGTGCCAGCAGCTGGGACAGAAGCACAGATACGCAGTATTTT. Full variable domain (outside the CDR3, taken from reference TRBV5-4 and TRBJ2-3): ETGVTQSPTHLIKTRGQQVTLRCSSQSGHNTVSWYQQALGQGPQFIFQYYREEENGRGNFPPRFSGLQFPNYSSELNVNALELDDSALYLCASSWDRSTDTQYFGPGTRLTVL.

This rearrangement joins TRBV4-2 to TRBJ1-1, with 8 bases fitting TRBD1. Germline loops: CDR1 LGHNA, CDR2 YNFKEQ. J lost 9 bases, V lost 4 bases, and 16 bases had no gene match. CDR3 length: 16 residues. CDR3 in DNA: TGTGCCAGCAGCCCCCTCACCGGACAGGGAGGGCGGAAAGCTTTCTTT. Translation: CASSPLTGQGGRKAFF.

The J gene is TRBJ1-6, the V gene TRBV9; the D gene is possibly TRBD1 (5 bases). CDR3 length: 15 amino acids. The germline V gene has CDR1 SGDLS and CDR2 YYNGEE. The V end lost 4 bases, the J end lost 7 bases, and 15 bases lay between the germline ends. The CDR3 DNA sequence: TGTGCCAGCAGCTCGGAGTGGGGGGGGAATTCACCCCTCCACTTT. Amino acid sequence: CASSSEWGGNSPLHF.

The rearrangement uses TRBV9 and TRBJ2-2; 9 bases fit TRBD2. The junction had 7 bases not matched to a gene; V was cut back by 2 bases and J by 5 bases. This CDR3 spans 16 amino acids. The germline V gene encodes CDR1 SGDLS and CDR2 YYNGEE. CDR3 region: CASSVGVAGETGELFF. In DNA, the CDR3 is TGTGCCAGCAGCGTCGGGGTAGCGGGAGAGACCGGGGAGCTGTTTTTT.

The rearrangement uses TRBV4-1 and TRBJ1-2, with 9 bases aligning to TRBD1. Trimming cost V 2 bases and J 8 bases; bases outside gene matches: 6. The CDR3 is 14 amino acids. The germline V gene has CDR1 MGHRA and CDR2 YSYEKL. The CDR3 DNA sequence: TGCGCCAGCAGCCAATTTACGGACAGGGGCGGCTACACCTTC. As protein: CASSQFTDRGGYTF.

The sample holds one count of this clone. Written as DNA, the CDR3 is TGTGCCAGCTCTCCCGGACTAGCGGGAGGGCCCGACTCCACAGATACGCAGTATTTT. Its translation: CASSPGLAGGPDSTDTQYF. The rearrangement uses TRBV18 and TRBJ2-3; 15 nucleotides agree with TRBD2. The CDR3 runs 19 residues. With 6 bases clipped from V and 2 bases from J, the junction kept 12 bases outside the gene matches. The germline CDR1 and CDR2 sequences are KGHSH and LQKENI.

This clone turned up a few times. The chain joins TRBV19 to TRBJ1-1; a possible D gene is TRBD1 (6 bases). CDR1 LNHDA and CDR2 SQIVND come from the germline V gene (reference sequence). The V end lost 3 bases, the J end lost 11 bases, and 28 bases lay between the germline ends. The CDR3 consists of 17 residues. CDR3 sequence: CASSMGYRVLGSHGAFF. The CDR3 DNA reads as TGTGCCAGTAGTATGGGTTACAGGGTATTAGGGTCTCATGGGGCTTTCTTT.

V is TRBV7-8 and J is TRBJ2-4, with TRBD2 matching over 12 bases. The V and J ends lost 5 bases and 8 bases, in that order; junction bases with no gene match: 10. The CDR3 consists of 16 residues. CDR1 and CDR2 (germline): SGHVS, FQNEAQ. Written as DNA, the CDR3 is TGTGCCAGCAGCAAGAGGACTAGCGGGATGATTGACATTCAGTACTTC. Protein sequence: CASSKRTSGMIDIQYF.

The chain has TRBV7-9 and TRBJ1-4; 7 nucleotides line up with TRBD1. The V gene's germline CDR1 is SEHNR and CDR2 FQNEAQ (reference sequence). The CDR3 loop spans 13 amino acids. Germline trimming cut 3 bases from V and 6 bases from J; bases unmatched to any gene: 1. CDR3 DNA sequence: TGTGCCAGCAGCTTGGGGACAGATGAAAAACTGTTTTTT. This translates into CASSLGTDEKLFF.

The gene calls are TRBV15 and TRBJ1-5; possibly TRBD1 for D (6 bases). The CDR3 spans 14 residues. Germline assignment: CDR1 LNHNV and CDR2 YYDKDF (reference sequence). V was pared by 3 bases and J by 3 bases, with 9 bases between. This chain's CDR3 is CATSRDRNNQPQHF. The CDR3 DNA follows: TGTGCCACCAGCAGGGACAGAAACAATCAGCCCCAGCATTTT.

The V gene is TRBV10-1, the J gene TRBJ2-1, with 8 bases that match TRBD2. The CDR3 contains 13 residues. The V gene end was trimmed by 10 bases and the J gene end by 5 bases; junction bases not matched to a gene: 7. The germline gives CDR1 WNHNN, CDR2 SYGVQD (reference sequence). CDR3 sequence: CATQRELDNEQFF. In DNA, the CDR3 is TGCGCCACCCAGCGGGAGTTAGACAATGAGCAGTTCTTC.

This chain uses TRBV3-1 (or the pseudogene TRBV3-2) with TRBJ2-3, with TRBD1 matching over 11 bases. The CDR3 totals 16 residues. The V segment lost 3 bases and the J segment 3 bases; nucleotides outside the gene matches: 5. Germline V CDR1 and CDR2: LGHDT, YNNKEL (reference sequence). The CDR3 DNA reads as TGTGCCAGCAGCCAGGCCCGGGACAGGGGGACAGATACGCAGTATTTT. Residues: CASSQARDRGTDTQYF.

V gene TRBV6-6 combines with J gene TRBJ2-1; D remains ambiguous. The V end was cut by 6 bases, the J end by 4 bases, with 13 bases between. Germline-derived CDR1 and CDR2 are MNHNY and SVGAGI (reference sequence). CDR3 length: 14 amino acids. CDR3 in DNA: TGTGCCAGCAGCCCTACTTCCCCTTACAATGAGCAGTTCTTC. This gives the protein CASSPTSPYNEQFF.

V gene TRBV19 combines with J gene TRBJ2-7, with 10 bases identical to TRBD1. The J segment lost 3 bases and the V segment lost 5 bases, leaving 10 bases of the junction unmatched. Germline V gene lookup returns CDR1 LNHDA and CDR2 SQIVND (reference sequence). This CDR3 has 16 residues. CDR3 sequence: CASSAMIGTGVYEQYF. DNA for the CDR3: TGTGCCAGTAGTGCTATGATCGGGACAGGGGTCTACGAGCAGTACTTC.

V gene TRBV28 combines with J gene TRBJ2-3; TRBD2 might be the D (6 bases). V was clipped by 7 bases and J by 1 base, with 18 bases between them. The CDR3 is made up of 16 amino acids. Germline V gene data show CDR1 as MDHEN and CDR2 as SYDVKM. The CDR3 DNA reads as TGTGCCAGCAAATTAGCGGAGTCGTCTGGCACAGATACGCAGTATTTT. Translation gives CASKLAESSGTDTQYF.